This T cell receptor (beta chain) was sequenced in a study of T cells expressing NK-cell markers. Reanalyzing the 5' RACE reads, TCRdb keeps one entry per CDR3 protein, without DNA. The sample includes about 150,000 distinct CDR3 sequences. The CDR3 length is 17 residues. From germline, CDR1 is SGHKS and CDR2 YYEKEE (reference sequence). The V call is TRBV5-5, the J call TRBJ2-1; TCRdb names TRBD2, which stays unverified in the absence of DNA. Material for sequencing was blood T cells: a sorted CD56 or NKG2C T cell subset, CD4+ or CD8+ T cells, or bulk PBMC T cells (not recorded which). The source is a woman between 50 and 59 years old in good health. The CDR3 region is CASSLGDLADPYNEQFF.